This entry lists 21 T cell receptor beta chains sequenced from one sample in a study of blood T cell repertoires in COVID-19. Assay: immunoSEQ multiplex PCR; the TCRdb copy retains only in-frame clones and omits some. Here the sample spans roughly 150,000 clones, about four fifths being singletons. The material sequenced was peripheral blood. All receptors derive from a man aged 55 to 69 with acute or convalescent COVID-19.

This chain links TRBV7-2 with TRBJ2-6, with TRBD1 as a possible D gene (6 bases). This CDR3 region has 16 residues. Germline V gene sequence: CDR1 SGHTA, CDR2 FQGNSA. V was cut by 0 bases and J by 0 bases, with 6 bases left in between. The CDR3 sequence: CASSLARGSGANVLTF. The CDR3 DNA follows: TGTGCCAGCAGCTTAGCCAGGGGCTCTGGGGCCAACGTCCTGACTTTC.

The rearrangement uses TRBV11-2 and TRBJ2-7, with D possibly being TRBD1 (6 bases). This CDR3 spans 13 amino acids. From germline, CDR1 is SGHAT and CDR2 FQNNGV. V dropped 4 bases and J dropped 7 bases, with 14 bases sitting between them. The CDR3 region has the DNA TGTGCCAGCAGCTCAGGGGTTGGGTGGGAGCAGTACTTC. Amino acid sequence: CASSSGVGWEQYF.

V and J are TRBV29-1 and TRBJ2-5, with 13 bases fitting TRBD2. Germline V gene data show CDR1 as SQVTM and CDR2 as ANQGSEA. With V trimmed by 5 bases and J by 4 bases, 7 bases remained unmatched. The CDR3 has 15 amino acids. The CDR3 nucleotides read TGCAGCGTTAGTGGACTAGCGGGAGTTAGAGAGACCCAGTACTTC. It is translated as CSVSGLAGVRETQYF.

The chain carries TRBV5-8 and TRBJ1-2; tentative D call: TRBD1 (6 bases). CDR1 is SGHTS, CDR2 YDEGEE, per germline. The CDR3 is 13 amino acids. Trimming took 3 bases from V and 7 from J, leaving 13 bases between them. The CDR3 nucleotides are TGTGCCAGCAGCTACAGGGTCCCGAGTGGCTACACCTTC. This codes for CASSYRVPSGYTF.

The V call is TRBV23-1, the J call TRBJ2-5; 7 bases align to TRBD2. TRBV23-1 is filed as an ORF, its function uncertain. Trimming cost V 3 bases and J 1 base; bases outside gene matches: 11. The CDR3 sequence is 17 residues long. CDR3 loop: CASSHNPPSSGQETQYF. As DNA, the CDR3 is TGCGCCAGCAGTCACAACCCACCTTCTAGCGGCCAAGAGACCCAGTACTTC.

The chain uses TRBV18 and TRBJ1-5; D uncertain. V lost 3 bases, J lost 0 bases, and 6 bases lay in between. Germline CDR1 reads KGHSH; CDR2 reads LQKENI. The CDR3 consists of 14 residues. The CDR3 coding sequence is TGTGCCAGCTCACCCGTAATTAGCAATCAGCCCCAGCATTTT. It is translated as CASSPVISNQPQHF.

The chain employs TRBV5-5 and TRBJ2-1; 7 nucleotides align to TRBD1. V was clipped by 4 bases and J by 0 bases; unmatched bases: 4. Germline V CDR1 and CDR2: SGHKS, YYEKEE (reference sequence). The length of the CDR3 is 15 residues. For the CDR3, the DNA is TGTGCCAGCAGCGTGACAGGGCTCTCCTACAATGAGCAGTTCTTC. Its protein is CASSVTGLSYNEQFF.

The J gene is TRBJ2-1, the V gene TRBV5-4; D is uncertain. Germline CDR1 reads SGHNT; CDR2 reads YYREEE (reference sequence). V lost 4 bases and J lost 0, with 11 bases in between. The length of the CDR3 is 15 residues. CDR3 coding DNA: TGTGCCAGCAGCGGCGGCCGTCCCTCCTACAATGAGCAGTTCTTC. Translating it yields CASSGGRPSYNEQFF.

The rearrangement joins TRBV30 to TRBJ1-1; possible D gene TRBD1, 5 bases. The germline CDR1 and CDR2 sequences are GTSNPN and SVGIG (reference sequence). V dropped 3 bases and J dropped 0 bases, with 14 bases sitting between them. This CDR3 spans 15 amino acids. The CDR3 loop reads CAWRFSRVMNTEAFF. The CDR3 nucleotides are TGTGCCTGGAGGTTTTCCAGGGTCATGAACACTGAAGCTTTCTTT. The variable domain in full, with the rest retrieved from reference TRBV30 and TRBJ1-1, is SQTIHQWPATLVQPVGSPLSLECTVEGTSNPNLYWYRQAAGRGLQLLFYSVGIGQISSEVPQNLSASRPQDRQFILSSKKLLLSDSGFYLCAWRFSRVMNTEAFFGQGTRLTVV.

The CDR3 here is CASSEWWQDEQYF. DNA for the CDR3: TGTGCCAGCAGTGAATGGTGGCAGGACGAGCAGTACTTC. The V call is TRBV2, the J call TRBJ2-7; D is ambiguous. This CDR3 is 13 amino acids long. CDR1 is SNHLY and CDR2 is FYNNEI in the germline V gene. Trimming left V 2 bases short and J 5 bases short, with 10 bases between.

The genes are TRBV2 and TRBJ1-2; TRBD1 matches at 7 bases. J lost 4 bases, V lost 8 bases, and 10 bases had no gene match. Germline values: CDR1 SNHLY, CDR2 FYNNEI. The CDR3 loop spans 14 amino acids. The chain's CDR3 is CASRGDSESYGYTF. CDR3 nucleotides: TGTGCCAGCCGCGGGGACAGTGAAAGCTATGGCTACACCTTC. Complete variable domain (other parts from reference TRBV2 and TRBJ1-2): EPEVTQTPSHQVTQMGQEVILRCVPISNHLYFYWYRQILGQKVEFLVSFYNNEISEKSEIFDDQFSVERPDGSNFTLKIRSTKLEDSAMYFCASRGDSESYGYTFGSGTRLTVV.

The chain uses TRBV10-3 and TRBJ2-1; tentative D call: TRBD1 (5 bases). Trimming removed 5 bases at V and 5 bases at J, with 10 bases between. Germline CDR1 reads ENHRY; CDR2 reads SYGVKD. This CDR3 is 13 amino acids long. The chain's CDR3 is CAISQGFDNEQFF. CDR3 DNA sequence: TGTGCCATCAGTCAGGGATTTGACAATGAGCAGTTCTTC.

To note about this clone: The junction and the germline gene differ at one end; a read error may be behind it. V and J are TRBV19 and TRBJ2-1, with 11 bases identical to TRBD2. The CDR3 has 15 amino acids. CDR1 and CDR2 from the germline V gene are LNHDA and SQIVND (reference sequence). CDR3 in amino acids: CASSIETSGSLVRLF. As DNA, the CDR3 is TGTGCCAGTAGTATAGAAACTAGCGGGAGTTTAGTCAGGCTCTTC.

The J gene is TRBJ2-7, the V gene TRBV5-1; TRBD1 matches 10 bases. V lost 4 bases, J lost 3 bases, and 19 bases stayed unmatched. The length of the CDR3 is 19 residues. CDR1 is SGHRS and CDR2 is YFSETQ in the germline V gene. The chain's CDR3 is CASSLGIRTGGTGGYEQYF. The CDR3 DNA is TGCGCCAGCAGCCTGGGTATTAGGACAGGGGGTACTGGGGGCTACGAGCAGTACTTC.

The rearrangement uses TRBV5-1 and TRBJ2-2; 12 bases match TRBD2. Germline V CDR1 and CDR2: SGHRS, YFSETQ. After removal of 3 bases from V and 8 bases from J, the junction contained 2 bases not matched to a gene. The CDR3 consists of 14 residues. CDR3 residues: CASSSGLAGGELFF. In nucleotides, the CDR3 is TGCGCCAGCAGCTCGGGACTAGCGGGTGGGGAGCTGTTTTTT.

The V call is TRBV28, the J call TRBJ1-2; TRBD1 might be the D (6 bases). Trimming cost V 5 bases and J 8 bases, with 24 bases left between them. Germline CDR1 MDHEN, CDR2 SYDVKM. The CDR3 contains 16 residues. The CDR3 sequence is CASSSYGRTVFGGYTF. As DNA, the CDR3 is TGTGCCAGCAGTAGCTACGGCCGGACAGTCTTCGGGGGCTACACCTTC.

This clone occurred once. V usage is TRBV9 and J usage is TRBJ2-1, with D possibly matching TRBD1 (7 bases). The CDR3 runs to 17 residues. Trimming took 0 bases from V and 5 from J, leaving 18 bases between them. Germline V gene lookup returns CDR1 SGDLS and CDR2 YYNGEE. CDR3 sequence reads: CASSVAGGPRMDNEQFF. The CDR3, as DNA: TGTGCCAGCAGCGTAGCAGGGGGGCCTCGTATGGACAATGAGCAGTTCTTC.

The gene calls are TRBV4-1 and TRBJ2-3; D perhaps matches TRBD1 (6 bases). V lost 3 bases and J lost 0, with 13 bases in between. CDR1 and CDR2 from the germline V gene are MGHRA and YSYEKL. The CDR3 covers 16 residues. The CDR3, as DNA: TGCGCCAGCAGCCAGTGGGGGACACTTAGCACAGATACGCAGTATTTT. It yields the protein CASSQWGTLSTDTQYF.

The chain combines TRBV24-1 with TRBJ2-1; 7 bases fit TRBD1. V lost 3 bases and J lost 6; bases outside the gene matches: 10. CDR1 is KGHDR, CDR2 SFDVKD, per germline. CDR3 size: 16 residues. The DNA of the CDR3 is TGTGCCACCAGTGATGGCGGACAGGTACTAGGCAATGAGCAGTTCTTC. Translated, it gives CATSDGGQVLGNEQFF.

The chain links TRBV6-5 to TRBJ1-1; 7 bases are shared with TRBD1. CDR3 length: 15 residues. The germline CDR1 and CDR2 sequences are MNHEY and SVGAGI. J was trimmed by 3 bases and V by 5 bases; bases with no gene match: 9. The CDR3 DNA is TGTGCCAGCAGTCCTTGGGGCACAGGGGACACTGAAGCTTTCTTT. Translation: CASSPWGTGDTEAFF.

The DNA of the CDR3 is TGTGCCATCAATCAGGGCTCGCTCAGCTCTGGAAACACCATATATTTT. Protein product: CAINQGSLSSGNTIYF. The chain has TRBV10-3 and TRBJ1-3, with D perhaps matching TRBD1 (5 bases). The CDR3 is 16 amino acids. V was clipped by 7 bases and J by 0 bases, with 16 bases between them. CDR1 and CDR2 from the germline V gene are ENHRY and SYGVKD.